Sequencing of this T cell receptor beta chain was carried out in a study of Graves' ophthalmopathy and Graves' hyperthyroidism. Overall study findings and caveats: Both an approximately 70% sensitivity and an approximately 72% specificity characterized the model's predictions of ophthalmopathy progression. The authors also found most expanded thyroid clonotypes above 0.001 frequency in blood.

Patients with other autoimmune diseases, uncontrolled infections, pregnancy or lactation were excluded. Trimming took off 1 base at V and 6 bases at J, with 7 bases between the two ends. CDR1 is SGHTA, CDR2 FQGNSA, per germline. The CDR3 covers 13 residues. Worth noting for this clonotype: What it binds is not known.

The authors amplified TCR beta CDR3 regions from RNA transcripts. In the first round, RT-PCR was carried out with HTBI primers, and a multiplex PCR formed the second round. TCRdb re-called the multiplex PCR reads through MiXCR, storing one row per CDR3 protein. This table holds about 220,000 distinct CDR3 sequences, 20% to 25% found once. The sequence came from a woman aged 45 to 65 with Graves' ophthalmopathy. Sequenced input: peripheral blood. The chain is built from TRBV7-2 and TRBJ2-1; D gene ambiguous. DNA for the CDR3: TGTGCCAGCAGCTTAGGACCTATCAATGAGCAGTTCTTC. It codes for CASSLGPINEQFF.